The rows below give T cell receptor beta chains drawn from one sample of a study of neurological immune-mediated disorders. TCRdb used MiXCR to reprocess the 5' RACE reads, holding one entry per CDR3 protein. This sample has around 76,000 distinct CDR3 sequences, with roughly 10% found just once. Sequencing input: PBMCs. These receptors all stem from a man younger than 45 in good health. Each CDR3 is given with its conserved first and last residue. Fields, in order: CDR3 protein, CDR3 DNA, D gene, V gene, J gene, clone size. D genes are given only for firm matches. Some rows have no size entry. The others give once, few or many, or a class for an expanded clone.

CDR3: CASSGWAGVPGELFF
DNA: TGCGCCAGCAGTGGATGGGCAGGAGTACCCGGGGAGCTGTTTTTT
D: .
V: TRBV10-2
J: TRBJ2-2
size: .

CDR3: CASSSTGIPVGETQYF
DNA: TGCGCCAGCAGCTCGACCGGGATCCCCGTCGGGGAGACCCAGTACTTC
D: .
V: TRBV5-1
J: TRBJ2-5
size: many

CDR3: CASSQGLADYNEQFF
DNA: TGTGCCAGCAGCCAGGGACTAGCGGACTACAATGAGCAGTTCTTC
D: TRBD2
V: TRBV4-2
J: TRBJ2-1
size: many

CDR3: CASSLTAGGGSTDTQYF
DNA: TGTGCCAGCAGCTTAACGGCCGGGGGCGGGAGCACAGATACGCAGTATTTT
D: .
V: TRBV7-3
J: TRBJ2-3
size: many

CDR3: CASRKPDRGLDEQFF
DNA: TGCGCCAGCAGGAAACCCGACAGGGGGCTTGATGAGCAGTTCTTC
D: TRBD1
V: TRBV5-1
J: TRBJ2-1
size: many

CDR3: CASSLYTGEGITSSYNEQFF
DNA: TGCGCCAGCAGCTTGTATACAGGGGAGGGCATTACGAGCTCCTACAATGAGCAGTTCTTC
D: .
V: TRBV5-1
J: TRBJ2-1
size: many

CDR3: CASSQDYGETQYF
DNA: TGTGCCAGCAGCCAAGATTATGGCGAGACCCAGTACTTC
D: .
V: TRBV14
J: TRBJ2-5
size: many

CDR3: CASSPSGLVDTGELFF
DNA: TGTGCCAGCAGCCCATCGGGGTTGGTAGACACCGGGGAGCTGTTTTTT
D: .
V: TRBV3-1
J: TRBJ2-2
size: many

CDR3: CSAAPLPSSYNEQFF
DNA: TGCAGCGCTGCCCCATTGCCTAGCTCCTACAATGAGCAGTTCTTC
D: .
V: TRBV29-1
J: TRBJ2-1
size: .

CDR3: CASSSGTTQETQYF
DNA: TGCGCCAGCAGCTCCGGGACTACCCAAGAGACCCAGTACTTC
D: TRBD2
V: TRBV5-1
J: TRBJ2-5
size: few

CDR3: CASARGDTQYF
DNA: TGTGCCAGCGCCCGGGGGGATACGCAGTATTTT
D: .
V: TRBV12-3/TRBV12-4
J: TRBJ2-3
size: many

CDR3: CASSPGAGTVSNEQFF
DNA: TGCGCCAGCAGCCCGGGTGCCGGGACAGTATCCAATGAGCAGTTCTTC
D: TRBD1
V: TRBV5-1
J: TRBJ2-1
size: few

CDR3: CSGGDYSGELFF
DNA: TGCAGCGGCGGGGATTACTCCGGGGAGCTGTTTTTT
D: .
V: TRBV29-1
J: TRBJ2-2
size: many

CDR3: CASRGGNEQFF
DNA: TGTGCCAGCAGGGGGGGCAATGAGCAGTTCTTC
D: .
V: TRBV28
J: TRBJ2-1
size: many

CDR3: CSARLGQYTGELFF
DNA: TGCAGTGCTAGGCTGGGACAGTACACCGGGGAGCTGTTTTTT
D: TRBD1
V: TRBV20-1
J: TRBJ2-2
size: .

CDR3: CASSQQGPSTDTQYF
DNA: TGTGCCAGCAGCCAACAGGGTCCTAGCACAGATACGCAGTATTTT
D: .
V: TRBV28
J: TRBJ2-3
size: many

CDR3: CASSLAGLTGTGREKLFF
DNA: TGTGCCAGCAGCTTGGCCGGCCTAACCGGGACAGGGAGAGAAAAACTGTTTTTT
D: TRBD1
V: TRBV5-4
J: TRBJ1-4
size: many

CDR3: CTIRSAGGWGNEQFF
DNA: TGTACCATCAGATCAGCGGGAGGATGGGGCAATGAGCAGTTCTTC
D: TRBD2
V: TRBV10-3
J: TRBJ2-1
size: .

CDR3: CATSSSQGRGSANEQFF
DNA: TGTGCCACCAGCAGCTCCCAGGGTAGGGGCTCGGCGAATGAGCAGTTCTTC
D: .
V: TRBV15
J: TRBJ2-1
size: many

CDR3: CASSFIIGEGQNSPLHF
DNA: TGTGCCAGCAGTTTTATTATTGGAGAGGGGCAGAATTCACCCCTCCACTTT
D: .
V: TRBV27
J: TRBJ1-6
size: many

CDR3: CSATTGERSYNEQFF
DNA: TGCAGTGCCACCACGGGGGAGCGGTCCTACAATGAGCAGTTCTTC
D: .
V: TRBV20-1
J: TRBJ2-1
size: many

CDR3: CASSQDERSDYEQYF
DNA: TGCGCCAGCAGCCAAGATGAGCGGTCGGACTACGAGCAGTACTTC
D: .
V: TRBV4-1
J: TRBJ2-7
size: many

CDR3: CASSLGQAGADTQYF
DNA: TGCGCCAGCAGCTTGGGACAGGCGGGAGCAGATACGCAGTATTTT
D: .
V: TRBV5-1
J: TRBJ2-3
size: many

CDR3: CASSLDNPGYGYTF
DNA: TGCGCCAGCAGCTTGGACAATCCGGGCTATGGCTACACCTTC
D: .
V: TRBV5-1
J: TRBJ1-2
size: few

CDR3: CSATPTGTIGTDTQYF
DNA: TGCAGTGCTACCCCCACCGGGACCATAGGAACAGATACGCAGTATTTT
D: .
V: TRBV20-1
J: TRBJ2-3
size: many

CDR3: CASSPMDPGTEKLFF
DNA: TGCGCCAGCAGCCCCATGGATCCTGGGACGGAAAAACTGTTTTTT
D: .
V: TRBV5-1
J: TRBJ1-4
size: many

CDR3: CASSQAAGSPPEQYF
DNA: TGCGCCAGCAGCCAAGCGGCGGGATCTCCACCCGAGCAGTACTTC
D: .
V: TRBV4-1
J: TRBJ2-7
size: .

CDR3: CASSVGPGSFGNTIYF
DNA: TGTGCCAGCAGCGTAGGGCCAGGGTCGTTTGGAAACACCATATATTTT
D: .
V: TRBV9
J: TRBJ1-3
size: many

CDR3: CASSYGTVSNSPLHF
DNA: TGTGCCAGCAGTTATGGAACAGTCTCTAATTCACCCCTCCACTTT
D: .
V: TRBV6-5
J: TRBJ1-6
size: few

CDR3: CASSPSLQGVYGYTF
DNA: TGTGCCAGCAGCCCCTCCTTACAGGGGGTCTATGGCTACACCTTC
D: TRBD1
V: TRBV12-3/TRBV12-4
J: TRBJ1-2
size: many

CDR3: CSVVPDNTGELFF
DNA: TGCAGCGTTGTTCCAGATAACACCGGGGAGCTGTTTTTT
D: .
V: TRBV29-1
J: TRBJ2-2
size: once

CDR3: CASSPVTGTKQETQYF
DNA: TGTGCCAGCAGCCCGGTGACAGGGACAAAACAAGAGACCCAGTACTTC
D: TRBD1
V: TRBV5-5
J: TRBJ2-5
size: many

CDR3: CASSYRTSGSAGELFF
DNA: TGTGCCAGCAGCTACCGGACTAGCGGGAGTGCCGGGGAGCTGTTTTTT
D: TRBD2
V: TRBV5-4
J: TRBJ2-2
size: many

CDR3: CASSPTSMTVHSDEQYF
DNA: TGTGCCAGCAGCCCCACCTCGATGACAGTGCACTCGGACGAGCAGTACTTC
D: .
V: TRBV7-2
J: TRBJ2-7
size: .

CDR3: CASSKIEGIPNEKLFF
DNA: TGTGCCAGCAGCAAGATCGAGGGAATCCCTAATGAAAAACTGTTTTTT
D: .
V: TRBV7-9
J: TRBJ1-4
size: many

CDR3: CSATSSYSRFSYEQYF
DNA: TGCAGTGCTACCTCTTCCTATAGCCGGTTCTCCTACGAGCAGTACTTC
D: .
V: TRBV20-1
J: TRBJ2-7
size: many

CDR3: CATGGQTYEQYF
DNA: TGTGCCACCGGGGGGCAGACCTACGAGCAGTACTTC
D: .
V: TRBV28
J: TRBJ2-7
size: few

CDR3: CASSLGQGGRNTIYF
DNA: TGCGCCAGCAGCTTAGGACAAGGTGGTAGAAACACCATATATTTT
D: .
V: TRBV5-1
J: TRBJ1-3
size: many

CDR3: CASRVDTSTYQPQHF
DNA: TGTGCCAGCAGAGTCGACACCTCAACATATCAGCCCCAGCATTTT
D: .
V: TRBV2
J: TRBJ1-5
size: many

CDR3: CASSLGQGAIRNEQFF
DNA: TGCGCCAGCAGTCTCGGACAGGGGGCGATCCGTAATGAGCAGTTCTTC
D: TRBD1
V: TRBV5-1
J: TRBJ2-1
size: many

CDR3: CASSYSRGLYEQYF
DNA: TGTGCCAGCAGTTACTCTCGGGGTTTATACGAGCAGTACTTC
D: .
V: TRBV6-5
J: TRBJ2-7
size: .

CDR3: CSAPQPETDTGELFF
DNA: TGCAGTGCTCCTCAGCCCGAAACCGACACCGGGGAGCTGTTTTTT
D: .
V: TRBV20-1
J: TRBJ2-2
size: many

CDR3: CASAILAASYNEQFF
DNA: TGTGCCAGCGCGATTCTAGCGGCCTCCTACAATGAGCAGTTCTTC
D: TRBD2
V: TRBV28
J: TRBJ2-1
size: many

CDR3: CSGSVSYEQYF
DNA: TGCAGTGGAAGCGTCTCCTACGAGCAGTACTTC
D: .
V: TRBV20-1
J: TRBJ2-7
size: many

CDR3: CASSLAGGFSYNSPLHF
DNA: TGTGCCAGCAGCTTGGCCGGGGGATTCTCCTATAATTCACCCCTCCACTTT
D: .
V: TRBV7-2
J: TRBJ1-6
size: many